This T cell receptor (beta chain) emerged from a study of blood T cell repertoires in COVID-19. Turning to the study itself: COVID-19 samples, acute and convalescent, were from the United States, Italy and Spain. From T cells, B-cell-depleted T cells, or PBMCs came the material, which was cDNA or gDNA.

Enrolled during active infection, Seattle patients were then followed longitudinally. TCRdb's copy holds only in-frame clones and misses some; the assay was immunoSEQ multiplex PCR. Here the sample spans roughly 570,000 clones, 70% to 90% being singletons. Germline V lookup: CDR1 SGHRS, CDR2 YFSETQ. The CDR3 has 14 amino acids. Trimming pared 0 bases from V and 5 bases from J, leaving 9 bases between. The sequenced sample was peripheral blood. The chain recombines TRBV5-1 with TRBJ2-1, with D perhaps matching TRBD1 (5 bases). The TCR originated in a woman between 45 and 65 years old with COVID-19, enrolled during active disease. In nucleotides, the CDR3 is TGCGCCAGCAGCTTGGTTAGGGGTAACAATGAGCAGTTCTTC. Protein product: CASSLVRGNNEQFF.